What follows are 24 T cell receptor beta chains derived from one specimen sequenced in a study of T cell responses to AZD1222 COVID-19 vaccine. The method was immunoSEQ multiplex PCR; TCRdb's version includes in-frame clones alone and lacks a portion of them. The sample includes about 150,000 clones, 90% of them seen just once. Sample: peripheral blood, taken on day 0 of AZD1222 vaccination. Source of these receptors: an adult in good health.

The chain is built from TRBV5-4 and TRBJ1-2; the D is unclear. This CDR3 is 14 amino acids long. Deletions cut 1 base from V and 3 bases from J, with 10 bases between. Germline V gene data show CDR1 as SGHNT and CDR2 as YYREEE (reference sequence). The CDR3 region is CASSLNSGDYGYTF. The DNA of the CDR3 is TGTGCCAGCAGCTTGAACAGCGGTGACTATGGCTACACCTTC.

The CDR3 DNA reads as TGTGCCAGCAGCTTAGCGGGACAGAGGGAGACCCAGTACTTC. It translates to CASSLAGQRETQYF. This chain joins TRBV7-8 and TRBJ2-5, with 7 bases aligning to TRBD1. CDR3 length: 14 residues. V was pared by 0 bases and J by 5 bases, with 3 bases of the junction left unmatched. Looked up from germline, CDR1 is SGHVS and CDR2 is FQNEAQ.

The rearrangement links TRBV29-1 to TRBJ2-7, with unresolved D. The germline V gene has CDR1 SQVTM and CDR2 ANQGSEA. The CDR3 spans 12 residues. V lost 4 bases, J lost 3 bases, and 10 bases lay in between. Here the CDR3 DNA reads TGCAGCGTTGCCCGCGGTTACTACGAGCAGTACTTC. As protein: CSVARGYYEQYF.

CDR3 protein: CASISDRGRTEAFF. As DNA, the CDR3 is TGTGCCAGCATCTCGGACAGGGGGAGAACTGAAGCTTTCTTT. The J gene is TRBJ1-1, the V gene TRBV2; 10 nucleotides align to TRBD1. Per the germline V gene, CDR1 is SNHLY and CDR2 is FYNNEI. The V gene end was trimmed by 7 bases and the J gene end by 5 bases; junction bases not matched to a gene: 7. CDR3 size: 14 residues.

This clone was counted once. The chain uses TRBV7-2 and TRBJ1-5, with no clear D. The CDR3 has 12 residues. Trimming removed 1 base at V and 6 bases at J, with 4 bases between. The germline CDR1 and CDR2 sequences are SGHTA and FQGNSA. CDR3 protein: CASSLEFQPQHF. CDR3 bases: TGTGCCAGCAGCTTAGAGTTTCAGCCCCAGCATTTT.

This chain uses TRBV7-2 with TRBJ2-2; possibly TRBD1 for D (5 bases). This CDR3 has 14 residues. The germline CDR1 and CDR2 sequences are SGHTA and FQGNSA. The ends were cut back, 6 bases at V and 1 base at J, with 9 bases in the middle. CDR3 residues: CASRDTWNTGELFF. DNA for the CDR3: TGTGCCAGCAGGGACACCTGGAACACCGGGGAGCTGTTTTTT.

The gene calls are TRBV6-2 or TRBV6-3 and TRBJ1-2, with a possible D match to TRBD1 (6 bases). This CDR3 has 19 amino acids. V lost 2 bases to trimming and J lost 7 bases, with 29 bases between them. CDR1 MNHEY and CDR2 SVGEGT come from the germline V gene. The CDR3 spells CASSYRSSGRTAEGGGYTF. The CDR3 nucleotides read TGTGCCAGCAGTTACCGGTCTTCCGGAAGGACGGCTGAGGGGGGTGGCTACACCTTC.

The V call is TRBV12-1, the J call TRBJ1-5; whether TRBD1, the table's D call, matches the DNA was not checked. TRBV12-1 is annotated as a pseudogene. The CDR3 spans 16 residues. The CDR3 loop reads CASSPRAGGRNQPQHF. The CDR3 DNA reads TGTGCCAGCAGTCCCAGGGCAGGGGGTAGGAATCAGCCCCAGCATTTT.

The genes are TRBV6-4 and TRBJ2-7, with D possibly matching TRBD1 (5 bases). V lost 0 bases and J 2 bases, leaving 8 bases between the germline ends. The CDR3 contains 14 residues. Germline V gene data show CDR1 as MRHNA and CDR2 as SNTAGT. The CDR3 region has the DNA TGTGCCAGCAGTGACTCGAAGGGGACCTACGAGCAGTACTTC. Protein sequence: CASSDSKGTYEQYF.

The chain joins TRBV11-3 to TRBJ2-3, with 9 bases that match TRBD1. The CDR3 is 15 amino acids. CDR1 and CDR2 from the germline V gene are SGHNT and YENEEA. The V gene end was trimmed by 5 bases and the J gene end by 3 bases; junction bases not matched to a gene: 6. The CDR3 loop reads CASSPGTGWTDTQYF. The CDR3 coding sequence is TGTGCCAGCAGCCCCGGGACAGGGTGGACAGATACGCAGTATTTT.

The rearrangement uses TRBV29-1 and TRBJ1-1, with unresolved D. V dropped 5 bases and J dropped 1 base, with 5 bases sitting between them. This CDR3 has 11 residues. The germline V gene has CDR1 SQVTM and CDR2 ANQGSEA. The CDR3 here is CSVNRNTEAFF. For the CDR3, the DNA is TGCAGCGTTAACAGGAACACTGAAGCTTTCTTT. The entire variable domain, with the rest obtained from reference TRBV29-1 and TRBJ1-1, is as follows: SAVISQKPSRDICQRGTSLTIQCQVDSQVTMMFWYRQQPGQSLTLIATANQGSEATYESGFVIDKFPISRPNLTFSTLTVSNMSPEDSSIYLCSVNRNTEAFFGQGTRLTVV.

V is TRBV4-2 and J is TRBJ1-6; D is undetermined. V was pared by 1 base and J by 10 bases, with 14 bases between. This CDR3 spans 15 amino acids. The germline CDR1 and CDR2 sequences are LGHNA and YNFKEQ. CDR3 loop: CASSQGAGSHSPLHF. Here the CDR3 DNA reads TGTGCCAGCAGCCAAGGAGCGGGGTCCCACTCACCCCTCCACTTT.

The rearrangement uses TRBV4-1 and TRBJ1-5; D possibly corresponds to TRBD1 (5 bases). In germline, CDR1 is MGHRA, CDR2 YSYEKL. The CDR3 is made up of 18 amino acids. Trimming cost V 0 bases and J 6 bases, with 21 bases left between them. CDR3 bases: TGCGCCAGCAGCCAAGATGGGGTTGAGACAGCGAGGGCTCAGCCCCAGCATTTT. This encodes CASSQDGVETARAQPQHF.

This clone was found once. At one end the junction does not follow the germline gene, possibly because of a read error. The rearrangement uses TRBV6-1 and TRBJ1-2; D possibly corresponds to TRBD1 (6 bases). Germline V gene lookup returns CDR1 MNHNS and CDR2 SASEGT. The CDR3 has 15 residues. The CDR3 DNA follows: TGTGCCAGCAGTCAAGCCCTTGCGGGGGGCGGTGGCTACACCTTC. The encoded protein is CASSQALAGGGGYTF.

The V and J genes are TRBV4-2 and TRBJ2-2; no definite D call. CDR3 length: 17 amino acids. From germline, CDR1 is LGHNA and CDR2 YNFKEQ. V was pared by 1 base and J by 5 bases, with 17 bases between. CDR3 in DNA: TGTGCCAGCAGCCAAGGAAGCAGAGGACGCCGGACCGGGGAGCTGTTTTTT. Its translation: CASSQGSRGRRTGELFF.

The chain uses TRBV25-1 and TRBJ2-3; D possibly corresponds to TRBD1 (6 bases). This CDR3 has 12 residues. Looked up from germline, CDR1 is MGHDK and CDR2 is SYGVNS. V gave up 6 bases and J gave up 5 bases, with 9 bases separating them. The CDR3 reads CASRTGIDTQYF. In DNA, the CDR3 is TGTGCCAGCAGAACAGGGATAGATACGCAGTATTTT. The full variable domain, completed using reference TRBV25-1 and TRBJ2-3, is EADIYQTPRYLVIGTGKKITLECSQTMGHDKMYWYQQDPGMELHLIHYSYGVNSTEKGDLSSESTVSRIRTEHFPLTLESARPSHTSQYLCASRTGIDTQYFGPGTRLTVL.

V usage is TRBV18 and J usage is TRBJ1-4; 7 positions match TRBD1. Germline trimming cut 3 bases from V and 7 bases from J; bases unmatched to any gene: 8. Germline-derived CDR1 and CDR2 are KGHSH and LQKENI. The CDR3 has 15 amino acids. CDR3 sequence reads: CASSPVLQGFEKLFF. In DNA, the CDR3 is TGTGCCAGCTCACCGGTCCTACAGGGGTTTGAAAAACTGTTTTTT.

The chain uses TRBV15 and TRBJ2-7, with 9 bases fitting TRBD1. This CDR3 region has 17 residues. J lost 5 bases, V lost 0 bases, and 11 bases had no gene match. Germline V lookup: CDR1 LNHNV, CDR2 YYDKDF (reference sequence). CDR3 nucleotide sequence: TGTGCCACCAGCAGAGATAGGGGACAGGGAGTAAGGGACGAGCAGTACTTC. Translation gives CATSRDRGQGVRDEQYF.

This chain connects TRBV7-9 to TRBJ1-6; TRBD1 might be the D (6 bases). Trimming shortened V by 4 bases and J by 10 bases, and 14 bases separated the two germline ends. Germline CDR1 reads SEHNR; CDR2 reads FQNEAQ (reference sequence). The CDR3 length is 14 residues. The CDR3: CASSWQQGGSPLHF. The CDR3 DNA reads as TGTGCCAGCAGCTGGCAACAGGGTGGATCACCCCTCCACTTT. Filled out from reference TRBV7-9 and TRBJ1-6, the complete variable domain reads DTGVSQNPRHKITKRGQNVTFRCDPISEHNRLYWYRQTLGQGPEFLTYFQNEAQLEKSRLLSDRFSAERPKGSFSTLEIQRTEQGDSAMYLCASSWQQGGSPLHFGNGTRLTVT.

V gene TRBV19 combines with J gene TRBJ1-2; D is ambiguous. The V gene lost 5 bases and the J gene lost 2 bases, with 6 bases spanning the gap. The length of the CDR3 is 12 residues. Germline loops: CDR1 LNHDA, CDR2 SQIVND (reference sequence). This chain's CDR3 is CASSLTNYGYTF. DNA for the CDR3: TGTGCCAGTAGTTTGACAAACTATGGCTACACCTTC.

The sample holds one count of this clone. The chain uses TRBV11-2 and TRBJ1-6, with D possibly matching TRBD1 (6 bases). This CDR3 spans 14 amino acids. The V gene lost 3 bases and the J gene lost 6 bases, with 9 bases spanning the gap. Germline values: CDR1 SGHAT, CDR2 FQNNGV. The CDR3 region is CASSFGGPNSPLHF. In DNA form, the CDR3 reads TGTGCCAGCAGCTTCGGGGGGCCTAATTCACCCCTCCACTTT.

The chain recombines TRBV18 with TRBJ2-7; no definite D call. This CDR3 spans 12 amino acids. Germline V gene data show CDR1 as KGHSH and CDR2 as LQKENI. Trimming shortened V by 3 bases and J by 5 bases, and 8 bases separated the two germline ends. The CDR3 DNA follows: TGTGCCAGCTCACCGATGGGGAACGAGCAGTACTTC. It is translated as CASSPMGNEQYF. Combining the CDR3 with reference TRBV18 and TRBJ2-7 gives the whole variable domain NAGVMQNPRHLVRRRGQEARLRCSPMKGHSHVYWYRQLPEEGLKFMVYLQKENIIDESGMPKERFSAEFPKEGPSILRIQQVVRGDSAAYFCASSPMGNEQYFGPGTRLTVT.

This chain connects TRBV2 to TRBJ1-3; perhaps TRBD1 as D (5 bases). CDR1 SNHLY and CDR2 FYNNEI come from the germline V gene. The CDR3 totals 16 residues. Deletions cut 6 bases from V and 0 bases from J, with 15 bases between. The CDR3 loop reads CASSPSGTSSGNTIYF. CDR3 coding DNA: TGTGCCAGCAGCCCAAGCGGGACGTCCTCTGGAAACACCATATATTTT.

This rearrangement joins TRBV11-2 to TRBJ2-7; 12 nucleotides agree with TRBD1. Germline CDR1 reads SGHAT; CDR2 reads FQNNGV. The CDR3 spans 12 residues. Trimming removed 9 bases from V and 4 bases from J; junction bases left unmatched: 1. CDR3 loop: CARGQGAYEQYF. CDR3 nucleotide sequence: TGTGCCAGGGGACAGGGGGCGTACGAGCAGTACTTC.